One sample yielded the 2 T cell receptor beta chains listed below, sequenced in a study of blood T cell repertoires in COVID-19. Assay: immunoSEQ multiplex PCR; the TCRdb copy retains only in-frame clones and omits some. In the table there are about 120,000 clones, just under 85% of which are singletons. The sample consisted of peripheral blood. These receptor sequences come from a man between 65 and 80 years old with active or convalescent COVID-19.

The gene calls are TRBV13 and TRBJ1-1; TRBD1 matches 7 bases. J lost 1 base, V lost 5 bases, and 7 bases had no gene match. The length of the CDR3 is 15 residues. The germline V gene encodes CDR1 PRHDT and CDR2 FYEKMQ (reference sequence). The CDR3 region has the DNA TGTGCCAGCAGCCCTCAGGGGGGAGAGAACACTGAAGCTTTCTTT. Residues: CASSPQGGENTEAFF.

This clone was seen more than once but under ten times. CDR3 in amino acids: CASSQSSGGAETQYF. Written as DNA, the CDR3 is TGCGCCAGCAGCCAATCTAGCGGGGGGGCAGAGACCCAGTACTTC. The chain links TRBV4-1 to TRBJ2-5; 12 bases line up with TRBD2. V was pared by 2 bases and J by 4 bases, with 2 bases of the junction left unmatched. CDR1 is MGHRA and CDR2 is YSYEKL in the germline V gene. The CDR3 loop spans 15 amino acids.